This TCR beta chain was obtained from a study of blood T cells in healthy people across ages. There are 14 residues in the CDR3. Trimming took 6 bases from V and 9 from J; bases not matched to a gene: 4. The germline gives CDR1 LGHNA, CDR2 YSLEER. Extracted total RNA amounted to at least 5.5 micrograms for each sample. A sample-barcoded 5' primer and a J-beta primer mix were used in a second PCR of roughly 6 to 11 cycles. One entry per CDR3 protein, called by TCRdb with MiXCR from the 5' RACE reads. The table includes approximately 800,000 distinct CDR3 sequences, approximately 65% detected once. The chain is built from TRBV4-3 and TRBJ2-1, with 14 bases that match TRBD2. The specimen was blood. This clonotype was sampled from a man under 40 in good health. CDR3 sequence reads: CASSKGLAGGEQFF. The CDR3 coding sequence is TGCGCCAGCAGTAAAGGACTAGCGGGAGGTGAGCAGTTCTTC.